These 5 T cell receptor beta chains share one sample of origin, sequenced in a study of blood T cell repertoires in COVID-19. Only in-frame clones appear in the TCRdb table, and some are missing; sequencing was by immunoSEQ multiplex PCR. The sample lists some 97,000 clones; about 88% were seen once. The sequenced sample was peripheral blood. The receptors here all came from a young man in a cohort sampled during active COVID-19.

The CDR3 sequence is CASSLGQGGPREQYF. In DNA form, the CDR3 reads TGTGCCAGCAGTCTCGGACAGGGAGGGCCTCGGGAGCAGTACTTC. The chain links TRBV28 to TRBJ2-7, with a weak D call TRBD1 (8 bases). V shed 5 bases and J shed 7 bases, with 21 bases lying between them. The CDR3 has 15 amino acids. Germline CDR1 and CDR2: MDHEN and SYDVKM.

As DNA, the CDR3 is TGTGCCAGCACCCAACTCAGGGATGAGGCTGAAGCTTTCTTT. Its translation: CASTQLRDEAEAFF. The rearrangement links TRBV7-2 to TRBJ1-1; D is possibly TRBD1 (5 bases). Between the trimmed V and J ends, which lost 7 bases and 6 bases, there was a span of 18 bases. The CDR3 consists of 14 residues. Germline CDR1 is SGHTA and CDR2 is FQGNSA. Filled out from reference TRBV7-2 and TRBJ1-1, the complete variable domain reads GAGVSQSPSNKVTEKGKDVELRCDPISGHTALYWYRQSLGQGLEFLIYFQGNSAPDKSGLPSDRFSAERTGGSVSTLTIQRTQQEDSAVYLCASTQLRDEAEAFFGQGTRLTVV.

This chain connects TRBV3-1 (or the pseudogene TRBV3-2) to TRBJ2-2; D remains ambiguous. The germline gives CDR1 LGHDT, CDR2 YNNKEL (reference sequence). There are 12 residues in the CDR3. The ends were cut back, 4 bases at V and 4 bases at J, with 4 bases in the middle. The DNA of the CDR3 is TGTGCCAGCAGCCCAGTCACCGGGGAGCTGTTTTTT. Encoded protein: CASSPVTGELFF.

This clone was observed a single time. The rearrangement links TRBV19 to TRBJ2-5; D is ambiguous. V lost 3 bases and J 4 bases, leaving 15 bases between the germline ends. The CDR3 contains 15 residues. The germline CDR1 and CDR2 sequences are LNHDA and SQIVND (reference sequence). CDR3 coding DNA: TGTGCCAGTAGTATGGGCACAACCAGTGGAGAGACCCAGTACTTC. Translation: CASSMGTTSGETQYF.

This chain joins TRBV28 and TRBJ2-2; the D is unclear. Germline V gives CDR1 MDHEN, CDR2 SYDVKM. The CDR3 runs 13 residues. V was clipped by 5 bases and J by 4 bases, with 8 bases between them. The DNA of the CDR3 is TGTGCCAGCAGTCCCGGAGCCACCGGGGAGCTGTTTTTT. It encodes CASSPGATGELFF.